This TCR beta chain is drawn from a study of T-cell memory formation after mild COVID-19. About the research overall: TCR clusters were mostly confined to one donor each.

This CDR3 contains 15 residues. Per the germline V gene, CDR1 is SGHKS and CDR2 is YYEKEE (reference sequence). Trimming removed 6 bases at V and 0 bases at J, with 16 bases between. TCRalpha and TCRbeta libraries used 5'RACE with constant-segment primers and UMIs. TCRdb called the 5' RACE reads again in MiXCR, with one record for every CDR3 protein. The table records about 45,000 distinct CDR3 sequences, less than 9.5% of them present only once. Study findings and constraints: Pre-infection memory showed some responding clones, and this suggested that cross-reactive memory joined. Mainly CM and EM harbored the contracting CD4+ clones; mainly EMRA harbored the CD8+ ones.

With respect to this clonotype: Its antigen is still unknown.

The sample comprised PBMCs or a T cell subset sorted from them (not recorded which). This TCR derives from an adult woman who had mild COVID-19 (a few samples of this study predate the infection). Cell type and time point are not known. V and J are TRBV5-5 and TRBJ2-7, with D uncertain. This chain's CDR3 is CASTTGLETSYEQYF. CDR3 nucleotide sequence: TGTGCCAGCACCACTGGCCTAGAGACCTCCTACGAGCAGTACTTC. The variable domain in full, with the rest retrieved from reference TRBV5-5 and TRBJ2-7, is DAGVTQSPTHLIKTRGQQVTLRCSPISGHKSVSWYQQVLGQGPQFIFQYYEKEERGRGNFPDRFSARQFPNYSSELNVNALLLGDSALYLCASTTGLETSYEQYFGPGTRLTVT.